Presented here are 16 T cell receptor beta chains from one specimen sequenced in a study of PD-1 blockade in classical Hodgkin lymphoma. Profiling relied on immunoSEQ multiplex PCR, and the TCRdb table lists in-frame clones only, not all of them. The profile covers around 19,000 clones, with about 80% appearing a single time and approximately 40% taken by the ten largest. Relapse after autologous stem cell transplantation occurred in every patient, and brentuximab vedotin exposure varied. The input for sequencing was peripheral blood mononuclear cells (PBMCs), taken before the second cycle of nivolumab. The origin of the receptors is a human donor with classical Hodgkin lymphoma.

This clone was detected only a few times. The gene calls are TRBV19 and TRBJ1-2, with D possibly being TRBD1 (6 bases). V lost 5 bases, J lost 5 bases, and 24 bases lay in between. This CDR3 is built from 17 residues. Germline CDR1 is LNHDA and CDR2 is SQIVND (reference sequence). The CDR3 DNA follows: TGTGCCAGTAGTCCCTCGGGGGGGCCAGGCGATCTTTATGGCTACACCTTC. It yields the protein CASSPSGGPGDLYGYTF.

CDR3 sequence: CASSQDYGNSYEQYF. Here the CDR3 DNA reads TGTGCCAGCAGCCAGGATTACGGGAATTCCTACGAGCAGTACTTC. The chain uses TRBV4-2 and TRBJ2-7; perhaps TRBD2 as D (5 bases). This CDR3 is 15 amino acids long. V gave up 3 bases and J gave up 1 base, with 13 bases separating them. The germline CDR1 and CDR2 sequences are LGHNA and YNFKEQ.

J is TRBJ2-7 and V is TRBV7-2, with D perhaps given as TRBD1 or TRBD2 (5 bases each). Germline V gene data show CDR1 as SGHTA and CDR2 as FQGNSA. The CDR3 extends over 13 amino acids. The V end lost 2 bases, the J end lost 9 bases, and 14 bases lay between the germline ends. The CDR3 DNA reads TGTGCCAGCAGCTTACAGGCGCTCGGGGCGCAGTACTTC. It specifies CASSLQALGAQYF.

The chain recombines TRBV6-5 with TRBJ1-1; the D gene is possibly TRBD1 (5 bases). The V gene's germline CDR1 is MNHEY and CDR2 SVGAGI. V gave up 4 bases and J gave up 5 bases, with 11 bases separating them. The CDR3 sequence is 13 residues long. The CDR3 DNA sequence: TGTGCCAGCAGTTCCCTCGACAGAACTGAAGCTTTCTTT. Amino acid sequence: CASSSLDRTEAFF.

This clone was seen a single time. This chain links TRBV7-7 with TRBJ2-1; 9 positions agree with TRBD1. The CDR3 extends over 15 amino acids. Germline-derived CDR1 and CDR2 are SSHAT and FNYEAQ (reference sequence). Trimming at V came to 5 bases and at J to 3 bases, leaving 5 bases not matched to a gene. The CDR3 region has the DNA TGTGCCAGCAGCCTCCGGACAGGGGACTACAATGAGCAGTTCTTC. The encoded protein is CASSLRTGDYNEQFF. Full variable domain (rest looked up from reference TRBV7-7 and TRBJ2-1): GAGVSQSPRYKVTKRGQDVTLRCDPISSHATLYWYQQALGQGPEFLTYFNYEAQPDKSGLPSDRFSAERPEGSISTLTIQRTEQRDSAMYRCASSLRTGDYNEQFFGPGTRLTVL.

This chain joins TRBV18 and TRBJ1-5; D remains unclear. From germline, CDR1 is KGHSH and CDR2 LQKENI. V was pared by 5 bases and J by 6 bases, with 17 bases between. This CDR3 has 15 residues. CDR3 nucleotides: TGTGCCAGCTCAGACGGACTCGAGGTAGTTCAGCCCCAGCATTTT. Translating it yields CASSDGLEVVQPQHF.

The J gene is TRBJ2-1, the V gene TRBV9; 8 bases match TRBD2. The CDR3 extends over 16 amino acids. After removal of 3 bases from V and 6 bases from J, the junction contained 11 bases not matched to a gene. The germline V gene encodes CDR1 SGDLS and CDR2 YYNGEE. CDR3 sequence: CASSAFRAGVGNEQFF. CDR3 nucleotides: TGTGCCAGCAGCGCCTTCAGAGCGGGAGTAGGCAATGAGCAGTTCTTC.

The rearrangement links TRBV6-5 to TRBJ1-1; D might be TRBD1 (6 bases). The CDR3 runs to 13 residues. V was clipped by 8 bases and J by 2 bases, with 12 bases between them. Germline V gene data show CDR1 as MNHEY and CDR2 as SVGAGI. The CDR3 coding sequence is TGTGCCAGCCGCCAACAGGGAAACACTGAAGCTTTCTTT. This gives the protein CASRQQGNTEAFF.

The chain carries TRBV18 and TRBJ2-1; no clear D gene. V gave up 2 bases and J gave up 4 bases, with 21 bases separating them. Germline CDR1 KGHSH, CDR2 LQKENI. CDR3 length: 18 residues. CDR3 residues: CASSPAADSLTLYNEQFF. Here the CDR3 DNA reads TGTGCCAGCTCACCAGCAGCTGATAGTCTCACCCTTTACAATGAGCAGTTCTTC.

This clone has only one observation. The chain combines TRBV5-4 with TRBJ1-5; unclear D gene. The CDR3 is made up of 15 amino acids. Trimming cost V 2 bases and J 8 bases, with 17 bases left between them. Germline V gives CDR1 SGHNT, CDR2 YYREEE (reference sequence). The CDR3 sequence: CASSLSQDLSEPQHF. The CDR3 DNA is TGTGCCAGCAGCTTAAGTCAAGATCTTTCAGAGCCCCAGCATTTT.

This chain connects TRBV7-6 to TRBJ2-3; 8 nucleotides agree with TRBD2. CDR1 is SGHVS, CDR2 FNYEAQ, per germline. V was clipped by 0 bases and J by 3 bases; unmatched bases: 2. This CDR3 spans 15 amino acids. CDR3 amino acids: CASSLASGGTDTQYF. In nucleotides, the CDR3 is TGTGCCAGCAGCTTAGCCAGCGGGGGTACAGATACGCAGTATTTT.

The gene calls are TRBV29-1 and TRBJ2-5; D call uncertain. Germline CDR1 is SQVTM and CDR2 is ANQGSEA. There are 14 residues in the CDR3. Trimming left V 1 base short and J 7 bases short, with 16 bases between. In DNA form, the CDR3 reads TGCAGCGTTGAAGTCCCCCTGATCATTGGGACCCAGTACTTC. It codes for CSVEVPLIIGTQYF.

The V call is TRBV7-9, the J call TRBJ2-5; D might be TRBD1 or TRBD2, each matching 5 bases. Trimming removed 0 bases at V and 1 base at J, with 15 bases between. In germline, CDR1 is SEHNR, CDR2 FQNEAQ (reference sequence). The CDR3 length is 17 residues. The CDR3 DNA reads as TGTGCCAGCAGCTTAGCGCTGCGAGGGGCCCTCCAAGAGACCCAGTACTTC. Translating gives CASSLALRGALQETQYF.

The chain's CDR3 is CASTMTGVNYGYTF. The CDR3 nucleotides read TGTGCCAGCACTATGACAGGAGTGAACTATGGCTACACCTTC. The gene calls are TRBV6-1 and TRBJ1-2; tentative D call: TRBD1 (6 bases). Trimming removed 7 bases at V and 2 bases at J, with 14 bases between. From germline, CDR1 is MNHNS and CDR2 SASEGT. This CDR3 spans 14 amino acids.

The chain is built from TRBV9 and TRBJ2-7; a weak D match, TRBD1 (6 bases). CDR3 length: 15 residues. With 4 bases removed from V and 3 bases from J, the gap between germline ends came to 17 bases. Germline V gives CDR1 SGDLS, CDR2 YYNGEE. The CDR3 reads CASSLHPTGDYEQYF. For the CDR3, the DNA is TGTGCCAGCAGCCTCCACCCGACAGGAGACTACGAGCAGTACTTC.

This rearrangement joins TRBV10-3 to TRBJ2-1; D is uncertain. CDR1 ENHRY and CDR2 SYGVKD come from the germline V gene. The CDR3 runs to 14 residues. Trimming took off 3 bases at V and 7 bases at J, with 13 bases between the two ends. The CDR3 here is CAISENHPANEQFF. The CDR3 DNA follows: TGTGCCATCAGTGAAAACCACCCCGCGAATGAGCAGTTCTTC.